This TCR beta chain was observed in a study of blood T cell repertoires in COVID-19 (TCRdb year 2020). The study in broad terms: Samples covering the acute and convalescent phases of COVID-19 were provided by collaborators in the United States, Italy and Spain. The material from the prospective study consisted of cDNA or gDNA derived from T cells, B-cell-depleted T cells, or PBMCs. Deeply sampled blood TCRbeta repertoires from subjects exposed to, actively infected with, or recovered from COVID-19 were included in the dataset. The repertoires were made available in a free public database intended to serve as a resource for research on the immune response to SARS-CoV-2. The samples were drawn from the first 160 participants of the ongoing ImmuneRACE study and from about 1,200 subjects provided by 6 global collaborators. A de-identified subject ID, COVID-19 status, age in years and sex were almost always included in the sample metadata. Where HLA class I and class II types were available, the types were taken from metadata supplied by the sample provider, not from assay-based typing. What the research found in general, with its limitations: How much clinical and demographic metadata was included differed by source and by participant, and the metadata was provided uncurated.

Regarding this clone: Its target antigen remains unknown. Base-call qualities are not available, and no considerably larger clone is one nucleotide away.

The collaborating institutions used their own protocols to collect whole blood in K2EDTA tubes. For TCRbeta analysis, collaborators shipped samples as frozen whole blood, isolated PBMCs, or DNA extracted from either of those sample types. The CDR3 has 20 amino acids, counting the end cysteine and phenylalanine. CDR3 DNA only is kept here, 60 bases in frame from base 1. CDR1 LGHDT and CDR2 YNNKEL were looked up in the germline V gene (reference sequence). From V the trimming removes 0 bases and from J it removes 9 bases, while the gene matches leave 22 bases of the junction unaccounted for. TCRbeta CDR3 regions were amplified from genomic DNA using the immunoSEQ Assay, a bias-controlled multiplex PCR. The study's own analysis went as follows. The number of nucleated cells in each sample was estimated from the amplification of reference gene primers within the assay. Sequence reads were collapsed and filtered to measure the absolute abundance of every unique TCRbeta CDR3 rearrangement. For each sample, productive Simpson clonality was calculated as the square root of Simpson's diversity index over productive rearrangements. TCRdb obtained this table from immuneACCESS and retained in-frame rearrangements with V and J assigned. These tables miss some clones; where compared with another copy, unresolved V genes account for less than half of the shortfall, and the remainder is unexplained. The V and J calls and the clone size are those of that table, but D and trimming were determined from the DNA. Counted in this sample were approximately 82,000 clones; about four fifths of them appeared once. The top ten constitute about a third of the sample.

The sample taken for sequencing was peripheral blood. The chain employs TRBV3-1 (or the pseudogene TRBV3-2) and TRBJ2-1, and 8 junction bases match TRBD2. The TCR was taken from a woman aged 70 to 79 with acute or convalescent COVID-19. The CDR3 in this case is CASSQDWGLFATGGLTEQFF. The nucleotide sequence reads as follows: TGTGCCAGCAGCCAAGATTGGGGTCTGTTCGCGACGGGAGGGCTCACTGAGCAGTTCTTC.